The next 3 T cell receptor beta chains were all read from a single sample in a study of T-cell reconstitution after alpha-beta-depleted transplantation in children. General study results and limits: Several hundred expanded graft clones reportedly supplied alpha-beta T cells about two months after transplant.

Preparation of the TCRbeta library used unique molecular identifiers. One entry per CDR3 protein, called by TCRdb with MiXCR from the PCR reads. Counted here are about 32,000 distinct CDR3 sequences, around 7% occurring once; the ten biggest clones make up 27%. Their cognate antigens are unknown. The source material was peripheral blood, sampled 60 days after TCRalphabeta/CD19-depleted stem cell transplant. Receptors originate from a child less than two years old who had a stem cell transplant for acute myeloid leukemia, so the T cells may come from the graft donor.

This clonotype has a count of ten or more. V is TRBV12-3 or TRBV12-4 and J is TRBJ2-5; D is unclear. V lost 6 bases, J lost 4 bases, and 15 bases lay in between. This CDR3 region has 14 residues. CDR3 in amino acids: CASSPGWMGETQYF. CDR3 DNA sequence: TGTGCCAGCAGCCCGGGCTGGATGGGAGAGACCCAGTACTTC.

This clonotype was counted ten times or more. V and J are TRBV11-1 and TRBJ2-2; D is ambiguous. Trimming shortened V by 8 bases and J by 5 bases, and 9 bases separated the two germline ends. This CDR3 comprises 12 residues. CDR1 is SGHAT, CDR2 FQDESV, per germline (reference sequence). CDR3 bases: TGTGCCAGCGAAGGGTGGACCGGGGAGCTGTTTTTT. This codes for CASEGWTGELFF. The full variable domain, rest sourced from reference TRBV11-1 and TRBJ2-2, is EAEVAQSPRYKITEKSQAVAFWCDPISGHATLYWYRQILGQGPELLVQFQDESVVDDSQLPKDRFSAERLKGVDSTLKIQPAELGDSAMYLCASEGWTGELFFGEGSRLTVL.

This clonotype was recorded at least ten times. J is TRBJ2-1 and V is TRBV5-1, with TRBD2 matching over 9 bases. The germline gives CDR1 SGHRS, CDR2 YFSETQ. J was trimmed by 4 bases and V by 3 bases; bases with no gene match: 8. The CDR3 runs to 16 residues. CDR3 DNA sequence: TGCGCCAGCAGCTCCGGGACTAGCACCCTTTACAATGAGCAGTTCTTC. Its protein is CASSSGTSTLYNEQFF.